One and the same sample provided the 21 T cell receptor beta chains below, sequenced in a study of T-cell reconstitution after alpha-beta-depleted transplantation in children. Construction of the TCRbeta library involved unique molecular identifiers. One entry per CDR3 protein, called by TCRdb with MiXCR from the PCR reads. This sample has around 670,000 distinct CDR3 sequences, with about 12% found just once. The source material was PBMCs, sampled before TCRalphabeta/CD19-depleted stem cell transplant. The receptors here all came from a girl aged 2-10 years with congenital amegakaryocytic thrombocytopenia, due to receive a stem cell transplant.

This clonotype was picked up one time. This may arise from a read error, as a much more abundant clone is one base away. This chain uses TRBV12-3 or TRBV12-4 with TRBJ1-1, with a weak D call TRBD1 (5 bases). The CDR3 sequence is 13 residues long. Trimming removed 6 bases from V and 4 bases from J, with 12 bases in between. CDR3 amino acids: CASRPTAITEAFF. The DNA for the CDR3 is TGTGCCAGCAGGCCGACAGCCATCACTGAAGCTTTCTTT.

This clonotype was seen more than once but under ten times. The chain employs TRBV20-1 and TRBJ2-2; no clear D. The CDR3 loop spans 14 amino acids. V was shortened by 1 base and J by 3 bases, with 9 bases between the two germline ends. Per the germline V gene, CDR1 is DFQATT and CDR2 is SNEGSKA (reference sequence). This chain's CDR3 is CSARGPEHTGELFF. The CDR3 coding sequence is TGCAGTGCTAGAGGCCCGGAGCACACCGGGGAGCTGTTTTTT.

The genes are TRBV20-1 and TRBJ1-4; 7 nucleotides match TRBD1. The CDR3 loop spans 13 amino acids. Germline V gene data show CDR1 as DFQATT and CDR2 as SNEGSKA (reference sequence). After removal of 3 bases from V and 8 bases from J, the junction contained 6 bases not matched to a gene. In DNA form, the CDR3 reads TGCAGTGCTAGCTGGGACAGTCGGGAAAAACTGTTTTTT. Its translation: CSASWDSREKLFF.

This clonotype was seen at least ten times. V gene TRBV7-6 combines with J gene TRBJ2-3, with D uncertain. Germline loops: CDR1 SGHVS, CDR2 FNYEAQ. This CDR3 contains 12 residues. V was clipped by 4 bases and J by 6 bases, with 8 bases between them. CDR3 DNA: TGTGCCAGCAGCTCCGATTGGGATACGCAGTATTTT. Amino acids: CASSSDWDTQYF.

This clonotype was recorded many times. This chain connects TRBV20-1 to TRBJ2-5; TRBD2 aligns across 8 bases. The CDR3 contains 15 residues. From germline, CDR1 is DFQATT and CDR2 SNEGSKA (reference sequence). The J segment lost 3 bases and the V segment lost 0 bases, leaving 6 bases of the junction unmatched. CDR3 sequence (DNA): TGCAGTGCTAGAGATACCCGGCGGGAGGAAGAGACCCAGTACTTC. It codes for CSARDTRREEETQYF.

Ten or more counts support this clonotype. This chain connects TRBV29-1 to TRBJ1-4; D unresolved. V lost 3 bases, J lost 3 bases, and 8 bases lay in between. Germline CDR1 is SQVTM and CDR2 is ANQGSEA. CDR3 length: 13 residues. CDR3 sequence: CSVEAGSNEKLFF. CDR3 nucleotide sequence: TGCAGCGTTGAGGCCGGATCTAATGAAAAACTGTTTTTT.

The CDR3 loop is CSATYEQYF. Written as DNA, the CDR3 is TGCAGTGCTACCTACGAGCAGTACTTC. This rearrangement joins TRBV20-1 to TRBJ2-7; D not certain. This CDR3 has 9 residues. Germline V CDR1 and CDR2: DFQATT, SNEGSKA (reference sequence). The V end was cut by 4 bases, the J end by 2 bases, with 0 bases between.

This clonotype was recorded at least ten times. The gene calls are TRBV7-6 and TRBJ2-7; TRBD2 matches at 8 bases. CDR1 and CDR2 from the germline V gene are SGHVS and FNYEAQ. The length of the CDR3 is 14 residues. Unmatched junction bases numbered 4, after V lost 2 bases and J lost 4 bases. CDR3 protein: CASSLSAGGYEQYF. The CDR3 DNA is TGTGCCAGCAGCTTATCTGCGGGAGGTTACGAGCAGTACTTC. The full variable domain, its missing parts supplied by reference TRBV7-6 and TRBJ2-7, is GAGVSQSPRYKVTKRGQDVALRCDPISGHVSLYWYRQALGQGPEFLTYFNYEAQQDKSGLPNDRFSAERPEGSISTLTIQRTEQRDSAMYRCASSLSAGGYEQYFGPGTRLTVT.

The J gene is TRBJ2-7, the V gene TRBV6-5; possible D gene TRBD2, 6 bases. Germline V gene lookup returns CDR1 MNHEY and CDR2 SVGAGI. This CDR3 is built from 15 residues. V shed 3 bases and J shed 2 bases, with 14 bases lying between them. DNA for the CDR3: TGTGCCAGCAGTTATCGCCCCGGGAGAGCCTACGAGCAGTACTTC. Translated, it gives CASSYRPGRAYEQYF.

This clonotype occurred once. One base away lies a much larger clone, so this may be a sequencing read error. The V and J genes are TRBV7-9 and TRBJ2-7, with 9 positions matching TRBD2. The germline gives CDR1 SEHNR, CDR2 FQNEAQ (reference sequence). V was clipped by 6 bases and J by 5 bases; unmatched bases: 5. The CDR3 loop spans 13 amino acids. The CDR3 loop is CASRSSGTHEQYF. The CDR3 bases are TGTGCCAGCAGATCTAGCGGGACTCACGAGCAGTACTTC.

Note on this clonotype: The junction departs from germline at one end; a sequencing error may be responsible. The gene calls are TRBV7-9 and TRBJ2-1; tentatively, D is TRBD1 (5 bases). The CDR3 length is 13 residues. Germline CDR1 reads SEHNR; CDR2 reads FQNEAQ (reference sequence). The CDR3 coding sequence is TGTGCCCGCAGGGTTTGGACGGCCAATGAGCAGTTCTTC. Translation gives CARRVWTANEQFF.

The sample holds one count of this clonotype. The chain couples TRBV3-1 to TRBJ2-2, with a tentative D call TRBD1 (5 bases). Deletions cut 4 bases from V and 10 bases from J, with 13 bases between. Germline V gene data show CDR1 as LGHDT and CDR2 as YNNKEL (reference sequence). The CDR3 is 13 amino acids. The CDR3, as DNA: TGTGCCAGCAGCCCAGACAGTAGAATGGAGCTGTTTTTT. Amino acid sequence: CASSPDSRMELFF.

This clonotype was counted ten times or more. This sequence joins TRBV10-3 and TRBJ2-4; 7 bases align to TRBD2. From germline, CDR1 is ENHRY and CDR2 SYGVKD. The CDR3 is 14 amino acids. After removal of 6 bases from V and 5 bases from J, the junction contained 7 bases not matched to a gene. The CDR3 sequence is CAIRPAGRENIQYF. The CDR3 region has the DNA TGTGCCATCAGGCCAGCGGGACGGGAAAACATTCAGTACTTC.

The chain uses TRBV7-9 and TRBJ1-5; tentative D call: TRBD1 (6 bases). The CDR3 consists of 14 residues. Germline V lookup: CDR1 SEHNR, CDR2 FQNEAQ (reference sequence). V was trimmed by 4 bases and J by 6 bases, leaving 13 bases between them. The CDR3 sequence: CASSSEGGTQPQHF. Here the CDR3 DNA reads TGTGCCAGCAGCTCAGAGGGGGGGACTCAGCCCCAGCATTTT.

In its sample, this clonotype was seen a few times. This chain links TRBV30 with TRBJ2-5, with 8 positions matching TRBD2. V was clipped by 4 bases and J by 3 bases; unmatched bases: 7. Germline V CDR1 and CDR2: GTSNPN, SVGIG (reference sequence). The CDR3 runs 14 residues. Here the CDR3 DNA reads TGTGCCTGGACTCCCTTGCGGGAGGAAGAGACCCAGTACTTC. Translation: CAWTPLREEETQYF.

This clonotype was seen a handful of times. This chain uses TRBV9 with TRBJ2-2; TRBD1 aligns across 9 bases. The CDR3 runs to 17 residues. The V gene's germline CDR1 is SGDLS and CDR2 YYNGEE. V dropped 3 bases and J dropped 4; count of bases not matched to a gene: 10. The CDR3 DNA reads TGTGCCAGCAGCGAGACAGGGGGACTACTCCCCACCGGGGAGCTGTTTTTT. Encoded protein: CASSETGGLLPTGELFF.

This clonotype came up many times. The DNA for the CDR3 is TGTGCCAGCAGCCAACGGACAGGGCTGAACACTGAAGCTTTCTTT. Protein: CASSQRTGLNTEAFF. The chain couples TRBV11-2 to TRBJ1-1; 8 positions agree with TRBD1. This CDR3 has 15 residues. The ends lost 5 bases at V and 0 bases at J; junction bases unmatched: 5. The germline gives CDR1 SGHAT, CDR2 FQNNGV.

The table lists this clonotype with a few counts. The chain has TRBV5-1 and TRBJ1-1; D is unresolved. The germline gives CDR1 SGHRS, CDR2 YFSETQ. The CDR3 has 14 amino acids. V lost 6 bases and J 3 bases, leaving 15 bases between the germline ends. CDR3 coding DNA: TGCGCCAGCAAATTTTTCCAAAGTGACACTGAAGCTTTCTTT. Protein: CASKFFQSDTEAFF.

This clonotype appeared many times. The chain combines TRBV20-1 with TRBJ2-1; 7 bases map to TRBD2. The junction had 8 bases not matched to a gene; V was cut back by 2 bases and J by 7 bases. This CDR3 contains 14 residues. CDR1 is DFQATT and CDR2 is SNEGSKA in the germline V gene (reference sequence). CDR3 residues: CSARTGGSFNEQFF. The CDR3 DNA is TGCAGTGCTAGAACGGGCGGGAGTTTTAATGAGCAGTTCTTC.

This clonotype was recorded at least ten times. At one end, the junction sequence differs from germline, possibly due to a read error. The J gene is TRBJ1-2, the V gene TRBV12-3 or TRBV12-4, with D unclear. This CDR3 is built from 10 residues. The DNA of the CDR3 is TGTGCCAGCAGTTTAGAGAGGCGAGTCTTC. Protein: CASSLERRVF.

This chain connects TRBV7-9 to TRBJ2-1; TRBD2 agrees at 11 bases. V lost 4 bases to trimming and J lost 4 bases; unmatched junction nucleotides: 6. The germline V gene encodes CDR1 SEHNR and CDR2 FQNEAQ (reference sequence). The CDR3 is 16 amino acids. Here the CDR3 DNA reads TGTGCCAGCAGCTCCGTAGCGGGAGGGGTATACAATGAGCAGTTCTTC. This gives the protein CASSSVAGGVYNEQFF.